One sample yielded the 13 T cell receptor beta chains listed below, sequenced in a study of T cell changes during pregnancy in multiple sclerosis. Sequenced by immunoSEQ multiplex PCR; TCRdb stores in-frame clones only, minus some. The profile shows more than 50,000 clones, around nine tenths of them singletons. Here the sequenced sample was peripheral blood, taken before pregnancy. Receptors were obtained from a female donor with multiple sclerosis, enrolled in a pregnancy study.

The CDR3 protein is CASGEVQIFYGYTF. The CDR3 bases are TGTGCCAGCGGCGAGGTCCAGATCTTCTATGGCTACACCTTC. The chain uses TRBV7-9 and TRBJ1-2, with unresolved D. This CDR3 has 14 residues. V lost 8 bases, J lost 4 bases, and 17 bases lay in between. CDR1 and CDR2 from the germline V gene are SEHNR and FQNEAQ (reference sequence).

The CDR3: CASSPGASNYGYTF. Here the CDR3 DNA reads TGTGCCAGCTCACCAGGGGCTTCTAACTATGGCTACACCTTC. This chain uses TRBV18 with TRBJ1-2, with D tentatively TRBD1 (5 bases). Germline CDR1 and CDR2: KGHSH and LQKENI. The length of the CDR3 is 14 residues. V dropped 2 bases and J dropped 0 bases, with 7 bases sitting between them. Supplemented by reference TRBV18 and TRBJ1-2, the full variable domain reads NAGVMQNPRHLVRRRGQEARLRCSPMKGHSHVYWYRQLPEEGLKFMVYLQKENIIDESGMPKERFSAEFPKEGPSILRIQQVVRGDSAAYFCASSPGASNYGYTFGSGTRLTVV.

The chain carries TRBV7-2 and TRBJ1-2; D is perhaps TRBD1 (5 bases). This CDR3 is built from 13 residues. Germline V gene data show CDR1 as SGHTA and CDR2 as FQGNSA. Trimming cost V 3 bases and J 8 bases, with 13 bases left between them. CDR3 amino acids: CASSFLGHPGYTF. In DNA form, the CDR3 reads TGTGCCAGCAGCTTTCTCGGACATCCCGGCTACACCTTC.

The chain recombines TRBV6-4 with TRBJ1-2; 7 bases fit TRBD1. The CDR3 runs to 15 residues. After removal of 2 bases from V and 7 bases from J, the junction contained 10 bases not matched to a gene. CDR1 MRHNA and CDR2 SNTAGT come from the germline V gene. CDR3 coding DNA: TGTGCCAGCAGTGACCGACAGGGCGAAGGAAGTGGCTACACCTTC. Its protein is CASSDRQGEGSGYTF.

The CDR3 here is CASTEGRDYSRGSSYNEQFF. The CDR3 DNA follows: TGTGCCAGCACCGAAGGCCGGGACTATTCACGGGGATCCTCCTACAATGAGCAGTTCTTC. V and J are TRBV14 and TRBJ2-1, with 7 bases aligning to TRBD2. CDR1 and CDR2 from the germline V gene are SGHDN and FVKESK. With 7 bases clipped from V and 0 bases from J, the junction kept 21 bases outside the gene matches. The CDR3 is made up of 20 amino acids.

The chain has TRBV7-2 and TRBJ1-4; TRBD1 might be the D (6 bases). The germline V and J ends were trimmed by 5 bases and 7 bases, with 14 bases remaining between them. Germline V CDR1 and CDR2: SGHTA, FQGNSA. The CDR3 length is 14 residues. Here the CDR3 reads CASSPTGLGEKLFF. The CDR3 DNA is TGTGCCAGCAGCCCGACAGGTCTAGGTGAAAAACTGTTTTTT.

The chain links TRBV19 to TRBJ1-6, with D uncertain. The CDR3 runs 12 residues. Germline V CDR1 and CDR2: LNHDA, SQIVND (reference sequence). V was shortened by 6 bases and J by 14 bases, with 14 bases between the two germline ends. The CDR3 is CASRFQRGSLHF. The CDR3 nucleotides read TGTGCCAGTAGGTTTCAGAGAGGGTCCCTCCACTTT.

This chain connects TRBV5-1 to TRBJ1-2, with 11 bases aligning to TRBD1. Trimming cost V 0 bases and J 5 bases; bases outside gene matches: 3. CDR1 is SGHRS and CDR2 is YFSETQ in the germline V gene. The CDR3 has 15 amino acids. CDR3 loop: CASSLDGQGAYGYTF. The CDR3 DNA is TGCGCCAGCAGCTTGGACGGACAGGGGGCATATGGCTACACCTTC.

The chain joins TRBV7-3 to TRBJ2-3; perhaps TRBD2 as D (5 bases). CDR1 is SGHTA and CDR2 is FQGTGA in the germline V gene. The CDR3 is made up of 17 amino acids. Trimming took 5 bases from V and 2 from J, leaving 20 bases between them. This CDR3 reads CASSGGVSPTHTDTQYF. The CDR3 DNA reads TGTGCCAGCAGCGGAGGCGTCAGCCCCACACACACAGATACGCAGTATTTT. Variable domain in full (rest from reference TRBV7-3 and TRBJ2-3): GAGVSQTPSNKVTEKGKYVELRCDPISGHTALYWYRQSLGQGPEFLIYFQGTGAADDSGLPNDRFFAVRPEGSVSTLKIQRTERGDSAVYLCASSGGVSPTHTDTQYFGPGTRLTVL.

The chain links TRBV11-3 to TRBJ2-5; weak D call: TRBD2 (7 bases). Trimming left V 5 bases short and J 1 base short, with 14 bases between. The CDR3 runs 15 residues. Germline-derived CDR1 and CDR2 are SGHNT and YENEEA. CDR3 loop: CASSELRGAQETQYF. The CDR3 DNA reads TGTGCCAGCAGCGAACTACGGGGGGCCCAAGAGACCCAGTACTTC.

This chain joins TRBV7-6 and TRBJ1-2; a possible D gene is TRBD1 (5 bases). Germline-derived CDR1 and CDR2 are SGHVS and FNYEAQ. The CDR3 has 14 amino acids. The V end was cut by 7 bases, the J end by 5 bases, with 17 bases between. DNA of the CDR3: TGTGCCAGCACCTCGATGGGGCCCCTATATGGCTACACCTTC. Its protein product is CASTSMGPLYGYTF.

V gene TRBV9 combines with J gene TRBJ2-7, with 8 nucleotides matching TRBD2. From germline, CDR1 is SGDLS and CDR2 YYNGEE. The CDR3 extends over 12 amino acids. The J segment lost 7 bases and the V segment lost 1 base, leaving 1 base of the junction unmatched. CDR3 DNA: TGTGCCAGCAGCGTACCGGGGGGGGAGCAGTACTTC. Translation gives CASSVPGGEQYF. Variable domain in full (rest from reference TRBV9 and TRBJ2-7): DSGVTQTPKHLITATGQRVTLRCSPRSGDLSVYWYQQSLDQGLQFLIQYYNGEERAKGNILERFSAQQFPDLHSELNLSSLELGDSALYFCASSVPGGEQYFGPGTRLTVT.

The chain carries TRBV7-2 and TRBJ2-1; 9 bases are a match to TRBD1. The CDR3 consists of 13 residues. Germline V gene lookup returns CDR1 SGHTA and CDR2 FQGNSA. The junction had 8 bases not matched to a gene; V was cut back by 5 bases and J by 12 bases. Written as DNA, the CDR3 is TGTGCCAGCAGCCTTAAGGGACAGGGTTGGCAGTTCTTC. It yields the protein CASSLKGQGWQFF.